This TCR beta chain was sequenced in a study of response to subunit inactivated influenza vaccine. TCRdb reprocessed the RT-PCR reads via MiXCR and lists one record per CDR3 protein. The table includes around 790,000 distinct CDR3 sequences, approximately 22% detected once. The CDR3 is 16 amino acids. V was clipped by 4 bases and J by 0 bases, with 15 bases between them. The germline gives CDR1 SGHDT, CDR2 YYEEEE. This chain joins TRBV5-6 and TRBJ2-3; TRBD2 might be the D (6 bases). The TCR was taken from a man in his fifties or sixties who received an inactivated influenza vaccine. Sequences were derived from PBMCs from blood, sampled 5 to 6 days after vaccination. The CDR3 DNA follows: TGTGCCAGCAGCCCGGAGGGGAACCCTAGCACAGATACGCAGTATTTT. Its translation: CASSPEGNPSTDTQYF.